This T cell receptor (beta chain) was profiled in a study of blood T cell repertoires in COVID-19. Overall study: Acute and convalescent COVID-19 specimens originated in the United States, Italy and Spain. PBMCs, B-cell-depleted T cells, or T cells were the source of the cDNA or gDNA that made up the material.

In the source study's methods: From reference gene primer amplification, estimates of nucleated cell counts were derived. Clones were read by immunoSEQ multiplex PCR, and TCRdb kept only the in-frame ones, dropping some. Clonal size and the V and J genes are those of that table, whereas D and trimming came from the DNA. This table has 110,000 or so clones, 90% appearing once. Germline CDR1 and CDR2: SGHRS and YFSETQ. This CDR3 has 18 amino acids. Trimming cost V 0 bases and J 4 bases; bases outside gene matches: 6. The V and J genes are TRBV5-1 and TRBJ2-5; 16 positions agree with TRBD2. The sequenced sample consisted of peripheral blood. The sequence was obtained from a woman in her forties or fifties with acute or convalescent COVID-19. The CDR3 sequence is CASSLDVGLAGGRETQYF. The CDR3 DNA follows: TGCGCCAGCAGCTTGGACGTGGGACTAGCGGGGGGGCGAGAGACCCAGTACTTC.